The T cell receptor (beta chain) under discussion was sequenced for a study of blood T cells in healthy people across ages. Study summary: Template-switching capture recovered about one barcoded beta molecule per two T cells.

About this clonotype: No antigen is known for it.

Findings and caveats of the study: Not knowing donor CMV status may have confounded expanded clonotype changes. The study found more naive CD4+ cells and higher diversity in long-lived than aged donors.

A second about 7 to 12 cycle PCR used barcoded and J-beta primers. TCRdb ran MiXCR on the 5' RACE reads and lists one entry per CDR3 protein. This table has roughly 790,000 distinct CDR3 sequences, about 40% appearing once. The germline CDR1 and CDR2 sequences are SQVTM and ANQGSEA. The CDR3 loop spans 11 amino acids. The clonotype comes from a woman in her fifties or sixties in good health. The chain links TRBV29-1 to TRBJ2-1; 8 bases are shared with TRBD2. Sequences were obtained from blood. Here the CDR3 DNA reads TGCGCGGACGGGGGGGAGAATGAGCAGTTCTTC. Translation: CADGGENEQFF.